This passage covers 10 T cell receptor beta chains from one sample sequenced in a study of cytomegalovirus exposure and HLA in healthy donors. TCRdb's copy holds only in-frame clones and misses some; the assay was immunoSEQ multiplex PCR. The sample records a few hundred thousand clones, around 90% being singletons. Material: PBMCs. Every receptor here comes from a woman in her late teens or twenties in good health and CMV-seronegative.

This chain links TRBV15 with TRBJ2-7; D uncertain. This CDR3 has 15 residues. V gave up 0 bases and J gave up 2 bases, with 11 bases separating them. Looked up from germline, CDR1 is LNHNV and CDR2 is YYDKDF (reference sequence). Written as DNA, the CDR3 is TGTGCCACCAGCAGAGATAGAAGCGCAACCTACGAGCAGTACTTC. Translation gives CATSRDRSATYEQYF.

The V gene is TRBV15, the J gene TRBJ2-7; 8 nucleotides match TRBD2. V shed 0 bases and J 5 bases; nucleotides not matched to a gene: 6. The CDR3 is made up of 15 amino acids. Germline V gives CDR1 LNHNV, CDR2 YYDKDF (reference sequence). DNA for the CDR3: TGTGCCACCAGCAGAGATGGGACTAGTTTACACGAGCAGTACTTC. It codes for CATSRDGTSLHEQYF.

This clone was seen only once. This rearrangement joins TRBV5-1 to TRBJ2-5; 16 nucleotides agree with TRBD2. The CDR3 extends over 19 amino acids. Per germline, CDR1 SGHRS and CDR2 YFSETQ. V lost 4 bases, J lost 5 bases, and 14 bases stayed unmatched. CDR3 in DNA: TGCGCCAGCAGCCCGGGACTAGCGGGAGGGCCAGGGGGGTCGGAGACCCAGTACTTC. Translation: CASSPGLAGGPGGSETQYF.

The gene calls are TRBV2 and TRBJ2-5; 9 nucleotides line up with TRBD2. CDR1 and CDR2 from the germline V gene are SNHLY and FYNNEI. This CDR3 comprises 13 residues. After removal of 6 bases from V and 5 bases from J, the junction contained 4 bases not matched to a gene. The CDR3 DNA sequence: TGTGCCAGCAGGGACGGACTAGCGGAGACCCAGTACTTC. Translated: CASRDGLAETQYF.

This rearrangement joins TRBV28 to TRBJ1-5; maybe TRBD1 (6 bases). Trimming removed 2 bases from V and 7 bases from J, with 12 bases in between. Germline CDR1 and CDR2: MDHEN and SYDVKM. CDR3 length: 14 residues. CDR3 region: CASSLNGGGQPQHF. Written as DNA, the CDR3 is TGTGCCAGCAGTTTAAACGGGGGGGGCCAGCCCCAGCATTTT.

The V gene is TRBV19, the J gene TRBJ2-7, with D maybe TRBD2 (5 bases). Trimming took 1 base from V and 1 from J, leaving 8 bases between them. CDR1 LNHDA and CDR2 SQIVND come from the germline V gene (reference sequence). CDR3 size: 14 residues. The CDR3 DNA is TGTGCCAGTAGTATAGGGACGGGATCCTACGAGCAGTACTTC. This encodes CASSIGTGSYEQYF.

Of note for this clone: Relative to the germline gene, one junction end is altered; a read error may explain this. The J gene is TRBJ1-4, the V gene TRBV4-2; TRBD1 is a possible D gene (5 bases). Germline values: CDR1 LGHNA, CDR2 YNFKEQ. There are 15 residues in the CDR3. The chain's CDR3 is CASSQDLGTSEKLFF. The DNA for the CDR3 is TGTGCCAGCAGCCAGGACCTTGGGACTAGTGAAAAACTGTTTTTT.

The rearrangement uses TRBV11-2 and TRBJ2-7, with D unclear. V lost 2 bases and J 5 bases, leaving 16 bases between the germline ends. The CDR3 sequence is 15 residues long. Per the germline V gene, CDR1 is SGHAT and CDR2 is FQNNGV. CDR3 amino acids: CASSLLRAFADEQYF. The CDR3 bases are TGTGCCAGCAGCTTACTTCGCGCTTTTGCCGACGAGCAGTACTTC.

This chain joins TRBV28 and TRBJ1-2, with 7 bases lining up with TRBD1. The germline V gene encodes CDR1 MDHEN and CDR2 SYDVKM. CDR3 size: 13 residues. The ends lost 6 bases at V and 11 bases at J; junction bases unmatched: 12. CDR3 loop: CASRTGTVSGYTF. CDR3 nucleotide sequence: TGTGCCAGCAGAACCGGGACAGTCTCTGGATACACCTTC.

This chain joins TRBV11-2 and TRBJ2-1; unclear D gene. From germline, CDR1 is SGHAT and CDR2 FQNNGV. The CDR3 loop spans 13 amino acids. V was cut by 1 base and J by 7 bases, with 8 bases left in between. CDR3 loop: CASSLGGVNEQFF. CDR3 DNA sequence: TGTGCCAGCAGCTTAGGAGGTGTTAATGAGCAGTTCTTC.